These T cell receptor beta chains were read from a single sample in a study of cytomegalovirus exposure and HLA in healthy donors. Profiling relied on immunoSEQ multiplex PCR, and the TCRdb table lists in-frame clones only, not all of them. Seen in this sample are 100,000 to 150,000 clones; the ten most common clones hold around 1.5%. Sequencing used PBMCs. The receptor source for this set is a woman in her thirties or forties in good health and CMV-seronegative. The conserved cysteine and the conserved F or W are not part of the CDR3 here. Each record gives: V gene, D gene, J gene, CDR3 protein. The D gene is left open where the match is weak.

TRBV19	TRBD1	TRBJ2-5	ASSIAGTGSKTQY
TRBV4-2	-	TRBJ2-5	ASSGQLQETQY
TRBV19	-	TRBJ2-7	ASSIRTEGTKQY
TRBV5-4	TRBD2	TRBJ2-5	ASSLIAGTETQY
TRBV7-2	TRBD2	TRBJ2-7	ASSLMGGNRYEQY
TRBV29-1	-	TRBJ2-1	SVSGAQRGEQF
TRBV14	-	TRBJ2-3	ASSQLGGTVLTDTQY
TRBV4-1	TRBD1	TRBJ1-2	ASSQERDRGTRDT
TRBV29-1	-	TRBJ1-1	SARSGLEAL
TRBV18	-	TRBJ1-4	ASSTTVRLTNEKLF
TRBV11-3	-	TRBJ2-3	ASSRGGGTDTQY
TRBV14	TRBD1	TRBJ2-3	ASSQPRDRGFRDTQY
TRBV14	-	TRBJ2-2	ASSHNGELF
TRBV5-6	TRBD1	TRBJ1-4	ASSGRTGSREKLF
TRBV7-2	-	TRBJ2-1	ASSGGGQALDEQF
TRBV7-2	TRBD1	TRBJ1-4	ASSRTGGASNEKLF
TRBV5-1	TRBD2	TRBJ2-3	ASSLGGLAPDTQY
TRBV2	TRBD1	TRBJ1-4	ASSEATGGNEKLF
TRBV7-2	-	TRBJ1-1	ASSPRQGRTEAF
TRBV19	TRBD2	TRBJ2-3	ASSSLPGTSGQRDTQY
TRBV5-4	TRBD1	TRBJ2-6	ASSLETGIRVLT
TRBV5-4	-	TRBJ2-5	ASSSRENGETQY
TRBV14	-	TRBJ1-5	ASSAQGNEPQH
TRBV6-4	-	TRBJ2-1	ASSAAPGAMQF
TRBV29-1	TRBD1	TRBJ2-7	SVSSGGPIYEQY
TRBV5-4	TRBD1	TRBJ1-1	ASSSDRQGEAF
TRBV10-3	-	TRBJ2-2	AISLEAGELF
TRBV7-8	-	TRBJ1-1	ASSFLLGHTEAF
TRBV5-6	TRBD1	TRBJ2-5	ASRRSGQGIRETQY
TRBV7-3	TRBD1	TRBJ1-6	ASSSVQGTPLH
TRBV7-2	-	TRBJ2-3	ASSLAGRDTQY
TRBV7-9	-	TRBJ1-6	ASSFDSSFVSPLH
TRBV18	-	TRBJ1-2	ASSPRENPYGYT
TRBV10-3	-	TRBJ2-3	AISGPERADTQY
TRBV6-1	TRBD1	TRBJ1-2	ASSGDRGANYGYT
TRBV6-6	-	TRBJ1-1	ASTLRGYTEAF
TRBV7-9	-	TRBJ1-2	ASSLGSGYT
TRBV21-1	-	TRBJ1-5	ASSKRRTGLNQPQH
TRBV11-2	-	TRBJ2-3	ASRSHGAGNFTDTQY
TRBV5-1	TRBD1	TRBJ1-3	ASSLTGGSGNTIY
TRBV19	TRBD2	TRBJ2-3	ASRTSGNTDTQY
TRBV7-3	TRBD1	TRBJ2-2	ASSLTSAGGTGELF
TRBV28	-	TRBJ2-3	ASTSSVTDTQY
TRBV9	TRBD1	TRBJ2-2	ASSATDRARDTGELF
TRBV10-3	-	TRBJ1-3	AISEYDTGTGNTIY
TRBV10-2	-	TRBJ2-5	ASSEIGAETQY
TRBV6-5	-	TRBJ1-2	ASSPHWRDGYT
TRBV27	-	TRBJ1-1	ASSLFAPRERAEAF
TRBV23-1	-	TRBJ1-5	ASSPAALEESNQPQH
TRBV7-9	-	TRBJ2-7	ASSSTGFTYEQY
TRBV7-2	TRBD1	TRBJ1-6	ASSLPRTGVAPLH
TRBV7-8	TRBD1	TRBJ1-5	ASSLDQGTGGNQPQH
TRBV9	-	TRBJ1-3	ASSVVGSQDTIY
TRBV29-1	TRBD1	TRBJ1-2	SGKTGEGYT
TRBV5-1	TRBD2	TRBJ2-5	ASSAGGSGVQETQY